This passage covers 3 T cell receptor beta chains from one sample sequenced in a study of CD8+CD57+ T cells in acquired aplastic anemia. Whoever was chosen for sequencing had shown CD8+CD57+ cell expansion by flow cytometry. According to the study, genomic DNA was the template for TCR beta VDJ and CDR3 profiling. Each CDR3 protein is one row after TCRdb ran MiXCR on the reads. The data contain some 140,000 distinct CDR3 sequences, 52% of them singletons. Sequenced material: sorted CD4+, CD8+, or CD8+CD57+ T cells (not recorded which) from PBMCs. Receptor source: a human donor with aplastic anemia.

The V and J genes are TRBV7-2 and TRBJ1-1; D uncertain. V dropped 2 bases and J dropped 10 bases, with 8 bases sitting between them. The germline V gene encodes CDR1 SGHTA and CDR2 FQGNSA. This CDR3 has 11 residues. CDR3 in DNA: TGTGCCAGCAGCTTACTATTGTCAGCTTTCTTT. Protein: CASSLLLSAFF.

This clonotype was found a few times. A much larger clone differs from this one at a single base, so this may be a read error. The chain recombines TRBV7-9 with TRBJ2-1; D uncertain. The V end lost 7 bases, the J end lost 2 bases, and 9 bases lay between the germline ends. The CDR3 has 13 amino acids. Germline V CDR1 and CDR2: SEHNR, FQNEAQ (reference sequence). The CDR3 spells CASTPKAYNEQFF. DNA for the CDR3: TGTGCCAGCACCCCTAAGGCCTACAATGAGCAGTTCTTC. Based on the CDR3 plus reference TRBV7-9 and TRBJ2-1, the full variable domain is DTGVSQNPRHKITKRGQNVTFRCDPISEHNRLYWYRQTLGQGPEFLTYFQNEAQLEKSRLLSDRFSAERPKGSFSTLEIQRTEQGDSAMYLCASTPKAYNEQFFGPGTRLTVL.

This chain uses TRBV19 with TRBJ2-1; TRBD2 matches at 13 bases. Germline CDR1 reads LNHDA; CDR2 reads SQIVND (reference sequence). V trimming: 9 bases; J trimming: 0 bases; junction bases outside the gene matches: 2. This CDR3 has 15 residues. CDR3 in DNA: TGTGCCAGCAGGACTAGCGGGAGCTCCTACAATGAGCAGTTCTTC. Protein product: CASRTSGSSYNEQFF.